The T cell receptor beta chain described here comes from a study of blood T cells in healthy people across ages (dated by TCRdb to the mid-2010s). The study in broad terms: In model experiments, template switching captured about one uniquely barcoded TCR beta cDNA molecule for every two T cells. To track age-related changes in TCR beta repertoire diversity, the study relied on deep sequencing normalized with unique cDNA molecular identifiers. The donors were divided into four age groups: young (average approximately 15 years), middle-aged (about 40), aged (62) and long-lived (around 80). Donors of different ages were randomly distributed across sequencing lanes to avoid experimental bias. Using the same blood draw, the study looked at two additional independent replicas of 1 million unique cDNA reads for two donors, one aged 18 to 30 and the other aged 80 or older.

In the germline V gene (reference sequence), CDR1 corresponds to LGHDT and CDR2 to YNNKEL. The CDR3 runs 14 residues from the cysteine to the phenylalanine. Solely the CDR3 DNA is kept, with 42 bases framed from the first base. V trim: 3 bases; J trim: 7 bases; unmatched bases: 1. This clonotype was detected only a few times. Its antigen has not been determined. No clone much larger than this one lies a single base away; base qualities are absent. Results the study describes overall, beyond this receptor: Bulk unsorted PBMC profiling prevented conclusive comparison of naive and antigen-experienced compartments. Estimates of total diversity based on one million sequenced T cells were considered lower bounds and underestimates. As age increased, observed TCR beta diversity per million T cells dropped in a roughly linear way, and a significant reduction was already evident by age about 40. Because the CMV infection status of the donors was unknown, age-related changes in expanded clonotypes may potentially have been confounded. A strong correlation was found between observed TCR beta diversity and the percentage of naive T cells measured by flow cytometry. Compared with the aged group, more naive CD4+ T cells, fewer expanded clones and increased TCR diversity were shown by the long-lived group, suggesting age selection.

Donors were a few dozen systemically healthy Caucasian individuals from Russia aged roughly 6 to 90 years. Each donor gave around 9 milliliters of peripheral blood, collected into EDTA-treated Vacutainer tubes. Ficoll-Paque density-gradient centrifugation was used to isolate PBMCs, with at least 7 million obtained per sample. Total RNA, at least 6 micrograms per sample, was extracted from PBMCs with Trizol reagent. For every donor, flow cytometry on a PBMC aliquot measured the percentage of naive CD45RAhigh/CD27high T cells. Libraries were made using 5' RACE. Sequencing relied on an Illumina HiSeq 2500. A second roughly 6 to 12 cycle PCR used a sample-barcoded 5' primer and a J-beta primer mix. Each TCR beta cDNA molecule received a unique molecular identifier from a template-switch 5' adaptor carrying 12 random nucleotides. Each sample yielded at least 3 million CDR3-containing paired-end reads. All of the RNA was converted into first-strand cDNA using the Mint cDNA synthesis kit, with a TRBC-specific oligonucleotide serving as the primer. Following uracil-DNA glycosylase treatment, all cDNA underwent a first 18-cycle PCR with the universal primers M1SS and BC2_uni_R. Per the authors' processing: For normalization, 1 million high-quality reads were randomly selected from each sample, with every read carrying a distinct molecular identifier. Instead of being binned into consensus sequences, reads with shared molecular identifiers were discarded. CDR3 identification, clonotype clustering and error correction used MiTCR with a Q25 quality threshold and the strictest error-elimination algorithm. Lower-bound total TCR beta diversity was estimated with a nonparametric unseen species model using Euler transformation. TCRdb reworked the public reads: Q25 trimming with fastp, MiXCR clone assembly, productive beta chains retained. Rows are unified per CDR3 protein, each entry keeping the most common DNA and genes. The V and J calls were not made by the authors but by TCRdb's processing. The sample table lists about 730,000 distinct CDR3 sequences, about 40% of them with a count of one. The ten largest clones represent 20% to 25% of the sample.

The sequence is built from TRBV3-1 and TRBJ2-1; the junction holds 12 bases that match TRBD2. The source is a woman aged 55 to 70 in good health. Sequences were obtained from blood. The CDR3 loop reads CASSHLAGGNEQFF. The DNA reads TGTGCCAGCAGCCATCTAGCGGGGGGGAATGAGCAGTTCTTC.